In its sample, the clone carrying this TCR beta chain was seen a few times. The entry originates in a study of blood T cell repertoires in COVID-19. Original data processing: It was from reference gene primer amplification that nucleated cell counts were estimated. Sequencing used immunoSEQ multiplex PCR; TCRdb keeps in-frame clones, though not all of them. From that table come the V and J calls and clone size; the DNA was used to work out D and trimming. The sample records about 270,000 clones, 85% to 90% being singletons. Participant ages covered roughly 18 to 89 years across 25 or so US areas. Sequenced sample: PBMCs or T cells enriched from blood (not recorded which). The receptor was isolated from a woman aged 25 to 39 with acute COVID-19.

The CDR3 DNA sequence: TGCGCCTCAGCAGCCAGGGAGGGCCAGGGCAATGAGCAGTTCTTC. Protein sequence: CASAAREGQGNEQFF. The chain uses TRBV5-1 and TRBJ2-1; the match to TRBD2 covers 7 bases. CDR1 and CDR2 from the germline V gene are SGHRS and YFSETQ. This CDR3 region has 15 residues. After removal of 10 bases from V and 6 bases from J, the junction contained 16 bases not matched to a gene. The full variable domain, in which reference TRBV5-1 and TRBJ2-1 provide the parts outside the CDR3, is KAGVTQTPRYLIKTRGQQVTLSCSPISGHRSVSWYQQTPGQGLQFLFEYFSETQRNKGNFPGRFSGRQFSNSRSEMNVSTLELGDSALYLCASAAREGQGNEQFFGPGTRLTVL.